The 10 T cell receptor beta chains reported below all come from one sample, sequenced in a study of T-cell reconstitution after alpha-beta-depleted transplantation in children. Unique molecular identifiers were incorporated into the prepared TCRbeta library. TCRdb reprocessed the PCR reads via MiXCR and lists one record per CDR3 protein. Of approximately 490,000 distinct CDR3 sequences in the sample, roughly an eighth are singletons; the top ten hold approximately 5.4%. This specimen was PBMCs from the stem cell graft donor, taken from the stem cell graft. These receptors were obtained from a human donor who donated a stem cell graft to a child with combined immunodeficiency.

At least ten counts were recorded for this clonotype. This chain joins TRBV28 and TRBJ1-3; D ambiguous. Trimming left V 2 bases short and J 5 bases short, with 10 bases between. The CDR3 runs 14 residues. Germline V CDR1 and CDR2: MDHEN, SYDVKM. Written as DNA, the CDR3 is TGTGCCAGCAGTTTAAGCGTTAGGAGAAACACCATATATTTT. This codes for CASSLSVRRNTIYF.

The rearrangement links TRBV29-1 to TRBJ2-3; 15 bases are shared with TRBD2. J was trimmed by 3 bases and V by 5 bases; bases with no gene match: 3. CDR1 and CDR2 from the germline V gene are SQVTM and ANQGSEA. The CDR3 contains 15 residues. Here the CDR3 reads CSVSGTSGRTDTQYF. The CDR3 nucleotides are TGCAGCGTTTCCGGGACTAGCGGGAGGACAGATACGCAGTATTTT.

The chain has TRBV27 and TRBJ2-1; 11 nucleotides line up with TRBD1. The CDR3 covers 15 residues. The V segment lost 7 bases and the J segment 10 bases; nucleotides outside the gene matches: 12. The germline gives CDR1 MNHEY, CDR2 SMNVEV (reference sequence). CDR3 sequence (DNA): TGTGCCAGCAAACCAACGAGGACAGGGGGCGAGGAGCAGTTCTTC. Residues: CASKPTRTGGEEQFF.

V is TRBV4-3 and J is TRBJ2-3; D uncertain. The CDR3 covers 14 residues. The germline V and J ends were trimmed by 1 base and 6 bases, with 11 bases remaining between them. The germline CDR1 and CDR2 sequences are LGHNA and YSLEER. CDR3: CASSQVADWDTQYF. The CDR3 DNA follows: TGCGCCAGCAGCCAAGTGGCCGACTGGGATACGCAGTATTTT.

This sequence joins TRBV30 and TRBJ2-1; D ambiguous. Germline V gene data show CDR1 as GTSNPN and CDR2 as SVGIG (reference sequence). The CDR3 length is 15 residues. V lost 6 bases, J lost 1 base, and 16 bases lay in between. Here the CDR3 DNA reads TGTGCCTGTCTCCCCGTGCCCATTTCCTACAATGAGCAGTTCTTC. Protein sequence: CACLPVPISYNEQFF.

This clonotype was recorded many times. The chain uses TRBV4-2 and TRBJ2-1, with 9 bases aligning to TRBD1. The CDR3 has 15 residues. The trim removed 0 bases at V and 3 bases at J, leaving 0 bases unmatched. The germline gives CDR1 LGHNA, CDR2 YNFKEQ. The CDR3 sequence: CASSQETGGYNEQFF. The DNA for the CDR3 is TGTGCCAGCAGCCAAGAGACAGGGGGCTACAATGAGCAGTTCTTC.

V gene TRBV9 combines with J gene TRBJ2-6; TRBD1 matches at 9 bases. The CDR3 sequence is 19 residues long. Germline V gives CDR1 SGDLS, CDR2 YYNGEE. V lost 4 bases and J lost 1; bases outside the gene matches: 12. The CDR3 DNA reads TGTGCCAGCAGCTCGGGACAGGGAACGTTTCTTTCTGGGGCCAACGTCCTGACTTTC. Protein product: CASSSGQGTFLSGANVLTF.

This clonotype was picked up a small number of times. The V call is TRBV13, the J call TRBJ1-5; perhaps TRBD1 as D (5 bases). The V and J ends lost 5 bases and 5 bases respectively, with 10 bases between them. The CDR3 has 13 amino acids. Germline CDR1 reads PRHDT; CDR2 reads FYEKMQ (reference sequence). The CDR3 reads CASSARGDQPQHF. Written as DNA, the CDR3 is TGTGCCAGCAGCGCGCGAGGGGATCAGCCCCAGCATTTT.

This clonotype was seen at least ten times. The chain recombines TRBV5-1 with TRBJ2-2; 11 bases agree with TRBD2. Germline CDR1 reads SGHRS; CDR2 reads YFSETQ. This CDR3 spans 18 amino acids. Trimming removed 0 bases from V and 5 bases from J; junction bases left unmatched: 9. CDR3 in amino acids: CASSLETSGRPSTGELFF. The CDR3 DNA sequence: TGCGCCAGCAGCTTGGAAACTAGCGGGAGACCGTCAACCGGGGAGCTGTTTTTT.

This clonotype has at least ten counts. The chain couples TRBV11-2 to TRBJ1-2; D is perhaps TRBD1 (5 bases). Germline CDR1 reads SGHAT; CDR2 reads FQNNGV. The V end lost 6 bases, the J end lost 2 bases, and 10 bases lay between the germline ends. The CDR3 covers 13 residues. The CDR3, as DNA: TGTGCCAGCAGTCTTCCAGGGAACTATGGCTACACCTTC. It translates to CASSLPGNYGYTF.